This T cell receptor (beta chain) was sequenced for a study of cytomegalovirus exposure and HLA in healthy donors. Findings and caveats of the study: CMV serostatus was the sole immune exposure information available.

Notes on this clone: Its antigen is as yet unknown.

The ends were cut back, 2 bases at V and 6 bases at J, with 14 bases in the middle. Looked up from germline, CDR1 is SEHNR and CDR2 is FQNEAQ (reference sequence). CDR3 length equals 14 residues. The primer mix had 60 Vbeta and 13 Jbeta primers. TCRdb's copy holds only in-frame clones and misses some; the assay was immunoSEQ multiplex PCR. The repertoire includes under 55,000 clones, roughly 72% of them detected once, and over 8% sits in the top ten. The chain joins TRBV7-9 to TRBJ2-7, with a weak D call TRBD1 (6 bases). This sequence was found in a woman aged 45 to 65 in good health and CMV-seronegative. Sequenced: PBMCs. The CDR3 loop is CASSLSRGSGEQYF. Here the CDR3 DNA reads TGTGCCAGCAGCTTATCAAGGGGGAGCGGCGAGCAGTACTTC.